The 16 T cell receptor beta chains below all came from one sample that was sequenced in a study of graft-versus-host responses after intestinal transplantation. Only in-frame clones appear in the TCRdb table, and some are missing; sequencing was by immunoSEQ multiplex PCR. The sample holds about 38,000 clones; around 83% are singletons and the top ten take roughly 3.6%. The sequencing here drew on PBMCs, taken about 38 months after transplant. These receptor sequences come from a human patient who received an intestinal transplant, so some T cells may come from the graft donor.

This clone came up a few times. The chain is built from TRBV2 and TRBJ2-3; no clear D gene. The germline V gene encodes CDR1 SNHLY and CDR2 FYNNEI. The CDR3 contains 11 residues. With 6 bases removed from V and 2 bases from J, the gap between germline ends came to 3 bases. This CDR3 is CASSPTDTQYF. CDR3 bases: TGTGCCAGCAGCCCCACAGATACGCAGTATTTT.

The chain is built from TRBV6-1 and TRBJ2-5, with TRBD1 matching 7 bases. Trimming took 2 bases from V and 4 from J; bases not matched to a gene: 7. The V gene's germline CDR1 is MNHNS and CDR2 SASEGT. This CDR3 spans 15 amino acids. The CDR3 bases are TGTGCCAGCAGTGAAATCCCTACAGGGGCAGAGACCCAGTACTTC. This encodes CASSEIPTGAETQYF.

Comment on this clone: The junction does not match germline at one end; this may be a read error. The CDR3 region has the DNA TGTGCCAGCAGCTTAAGGGGACCTAGCATAGATACGCAGTATTTT. The encoded protein is CASSLRGPSIDTQYF. V and J are TRBV7-3 and TRBJ2-3; the D gene could be TRBD1 or TRBD2 (5 bases each). Germline V gene data show CDR1 as SGHTA and CDR2 as FQGTGA. The CDR3 contains 15 residues.

CDR3 DNA sequence: TGTGCCATCAGTGAGTCGTCTAGCGGGGGGGCCAAGACCCAGTACTTC. Its protein is CAISESSSGGAKTQYF. V gene TRBV10-3 combines with J gene TRBJ2-5; TRBD2 matches at 12 bases. Germline V lookup: CDR1 ENHRY, CDR2 SYGVKD. The CDR3 length is 16 residues. With V trimmed by 0 bases and J by 6 bases, 5 bases remained unmatched.

V gene TRBV7-6 combines with J gene TRBJ2-7, with 9 bases identical to TRBD2. The V and J ends lost 1 base and 3 bases, in that order; junction bases with no gene match: 4. CDR1 is SGHVS, CDR2 FNYEAQ, per germline. CDR3 length: 15 residues. CDR3 loop: CASSLGSGGLYEQYF. The CDR3 nucleotides are TGTGCCAGCAGCTTAGGTAGCGGGGGACTCTACGAGCAGTACTTC.

J is TRBJ2-7 and V is TRBV2, with unresolved D. V was shortened by 0 bases and J by 0 bases, with 0 bases between the two germline ends. CDR3 length equals 12 residues. Germline V lookup: CDR1 SNHLY, CDR2 FYNNEI. The CDR3 loop reads CASSEASYEQYF. The CDR3 region has the DNA TGTGCCAGCAGTGAAGCCTCCTACGAGCAGTACTTC.

The V gene is TRBV9, the J gene TRBJ2-5; 10 nucleotides match TRBD1. V lost 4 bases to trimming and J lost 1 base; unmatched junction nucleotides: 10. The CDR3 extends over 17 amino acids. The germline V gene encodes CDR1 SGDLS and CDR2 YYNGEE. As DNA, the CDR3 is TGTGCCAGCAGCCCAAAGACAGGGGGCTGGCGCCAAGAGACCCAGTACTTC. Protein sequence: CASSPKTGGWRQETQYF.

The V gene is TRBV9, the J gene TRBJ2-7; 8 bases align to TRBD1. The V segment lost 0 bases and the J segment 3 bases; nucleotides outside the gene matches: 11. Per germline, CDR1 SGDLS and CDR2 YYNGEE. CDR3 length: 17 amino acids. The CDR3 DNA is TGTGCCAGCAGCGTAGACCCCGGGACAGGTTTAATCTACGAGCAGTACTTC. This gives the protein CASSVDPGTGLIYEQYF.

The chain employs TRBV6-1 and TRBJ2-4; D is ambiguous. Germline V gene lookup returns CDR1 MNHNS and CDR2 SASEGT. The V gene lost 5 bases and the J gene lost 0 bases, with 8 bases spanning the gap. The CDR3 consists of 14 residues. The CDR3 loop reads CASSFSAAKNIQYF. The CDR3 DNA reads as TGTGCCAGCAGTTTCTCGGCAGCCAAAAACATTCAGTACTTC.

V and J are TRBV2 and TRBJ2-1; tentative D call: TRBD1 (5 bases). The length of the CDR3 is 14 residues. Trimming removed 7 bases at V and 4 bases at J, with 14 bases between. Germline assignment: CDR1 SNHLY and CDR2 FYNNEI. This CDR3 reads CASTPPGLYNEQFF. The CDR3 nucleotides are TGTGCCAGCACCCCCCCAGGGCTATACAATGAGCAGTTCTTC.

This clone was recorded only once. The rearrangement joins TRBV15 to TRBJ1-3; perhaps TRBD1 as D (5 bases). Germline V gene lookup returns CDR1 LNHNV and CDR2 YYDKDF (reference sequence). The V end was cut by 0 bases, the J end by 1 base, with 7 bases between. This CDR3 has 15 amino acids. The CDR3 reads CATSRDRGSGNTIYF. CDR3 DNA: TGTGCCACCAGCAGAGATCGGGGGTCTGGAAACACCATATATTTT.

The chain links TRBV9 to TRBJ2-3; D may be TRBD2 (5 bases). CDR1 and CDR2 (germline): SGDLS, YYNGEE. V was clipped by 5 bases and J by 3 bases, with 13 bases between them. CDR3 length equals 14 residues. As DNA, the CDR3 is TGTGCCAGCAGACCTGGACCGGGAACAGATACGCAGTATTTT. Translation gives CASRPGPGTDTQYF.

The V gene is TRBV5-1, the J gene TRBJ2-3, with a tentative D call TRBD2 (5 bases). Germline V gene data show CDR1 as SGHRS and CDR2 as YFSETQ. Trimming removed 7 bases at V and 4 bases at J, with 13 bases between. The CDR3 has 13 amino acids. CDR3 protein: CASAVPGSDTQYF. The CDR3 DNA reads TGCGCCAGCGCGGTTCCGGGATCAGATACGCAGTATTTT.

The chain uses TRBV7-9 and TRBJ1-4; 7 nucleotides match TRBD1. Trimming at V came to 6 bases and at J to 5 bases, leaving 6 bases not matched to a gene. The length of the CDR3 is 14 residues. CDR1 and CDR2 (germline): SEHNR, FQNEAQ (reference sequence). CDR3 sequence: CASRTRGPNEKLFF. In DNA, the CDR3 is TGTGCCAGCAGGACAAGGGGGCCGAATGAAAAACTGTTTTTT.

The V gene is TRBV5-3, the J gene TRBJ1-2; TRBD1 is a possible D gene (6 bases). TRBV5-3 is flagged as an ORF with uncertain function. The CDR3 covers 13 residues. The V end was cut by 8 bases, the J end by 9 bases, with 20 bases between. The CDR3 sequence: CASSLDRQLSYTF. The CDR3 bases are TGTGCCAGCAGCCTCGACAGGCAGTTAAGCTACACCTTC.

This chain links TRBV5-1 with TRBJ2-6; D ambiguous. Germline loops: CDR1 SGHRS, CDR2 YFSETQ. Trimming shortened V by 0 bases and J by 0 bases, and 10 bases separated the two germline ends. This CDR3 contains 17 residues. The CDR3 spells CASSLVPGTSGANVLTF. DNA of the CDR3: TGCGCCAGCAGCTTGGTGCCAGGCACCTCTGGGGCCAACGTCCTGACTTTC.